Presented here are 16 T cell receptor beta chains from one specimen sequenced in a study of blood T cells in healthy people across ages. The authors ran a second PCR of 7 to 11 cycles using a sample-barcoded 5' primer and a J-beta primer mix. Via MiXCR, TCRdb re-called the 5' RACE reads, giving one row per CDR3 protein. The sample lists about 1.5 million distinct CDR3 sequences; less than 45% were seen once. Sequenced material: blood. The receptors derive from a woman in her late teens or twenties in good health.

The V call is TRBV7-9, the J call TRBJ2-3; the D call may be TRBD1 or TRBD2 (5 bases each). With 11 bases removed from V and 6 bases from J, the gap between germline ends came to 15 bases. The length of the CDR3 is 12 residues. CDR1 SEHNR and CDR2 FQNEAQ come from the germline V gene (reference sequence). This chain's CDR3 is CAGGPSLDTQYF. CDR3 in DNA: TGTGCCGGGGGTCCCTCTTTGGATACGCAGTATTTT.

The chain couples TRBV27 to TRBJ1-1, with a weak D call TRBD1 (5 bases). Germline V gene sequence: CDR1 MNHEY, CDR2 SMNVEV (reference sequence). There are 16 residues in the CDR3. Trimming shortened V by 5 bases and J by 4 bases, and 20 bases separated the two germline ends. CDR3 in amino acids: CASSLGTAGGFTEAFF. The CDR3 bases are TGTGCCAGCAGTCTTGGTACAGCGGGGGGGTTCACTGAAGCTTTCTTT.

This chain joins TRBV27 and TRBJ2-1, with D uncertain. This CDR3 is built from 14 residues. Germline loops: CDR1 MNHEY, CDR2 SMNVEV (reference sequence). Between the trimmed V and J ends, which lost 4 bases and 10 bases, there was a span of 17 bases. In DNA form, the CDR3 reads TGTGCCAGCAGTTCCTCGGGCCCAGAGTGGGAGCAGTTCTTC. Amino acid sequence: CASSSSGPEWEQFF.

This clonotype was found a few times. The chain employs TRBV25-1 and TRBJ2-3, with a tentative D call TRBD2 (5 bases). Trimming pared 6 bases from V and 4 bases from J, leaving 8 bases between. The CDR3 extends over 12 amino acids. Germline CDR1 is MGHDK and CDR2 is SYGVNS. This CDR3 is CASRDSPDTQYF. CDR3 DNA: TGTGCCAGCAGGGACTCCCCAGATACGCAGTATTTT.

This clonotype was counted between two and nine times. The chain combines TRBV7-2 with TRBJ2-1; D unresolved. Germline CDR1 SGHTA, CDR2 FQGNSA. The CDR3 loop spans 14 amino acids. V lost 5 bases and J 3 bases, leaving 11 bases between the germline ends. As DNA, the CDR3 is TGTGCCAGCAGCATTCTGGGCGGCTACAATGAGCAGTTCTTC. It is translated as CASSILGGYNEQFF.

A few counts support this clonotype. The chain is built from TRBV20-1 and TRBJ2-3; D is perhaps TRBD1 (6 bases). Germline CDR1 is DFQATT and CDR2 is SNEGSKA (reference sequence). V lost 4 bases and J 2 bases, leaving 10 bases between the germline ends. The CDR3 runs to 13 residues. The DNA for the CDR3 is TGCAGTGCTACTAGGACAGCCACAGATACGCAGTATTTT. Translating gives CSATRTATDTQYF.

This clonotype has a handful of counts. This chain joins TRBV2 and TRBJ2-2, with D maybe TRBD1 (5 bases). This CDR3 spans 12 amino acids. CDR1 and CDR2 from the germline V gene are SNHLY and FYNNEI. V was trimmed by 6 bases and J by 6 bases, leaving 8 bases between them. CDR3 coding DNA: TGTGCCAGCAGCAGGGTGGCCGGGGAGCTGTTTTTT. Translated: CASSRVAGELFF.

The V and J genes are TRBV4-1 and TRBJ1-1, with a possible D match to TRBD1 (6 bases). Germline CDR1 and CDR2: MGHRA and YSYEKL. V shed 4 bases and J shed 0 bases, with 15 bases lying between them. The CDR3 length is 16 residues. CDR3 DNA: TGCGCCAGCAGCCGAACAGGGTGGGAAATGAACACTGAAGCTTTCTTT. Encoded protein: CASSRTGWEMNTEAFF.

To note about this clonotype: The junction does not match germline at one end; this may be a read error. The chain combines TRBV9 with TRBJ2-1, with TRBD2 as a possible D gene (5 bases). The CDR3 has 15 amino acids. CDR1 SGDLS and CDR2 YYNGEE come from the germline V gene. The CDR3 reads CASSVDGAAYNEQFF. The CDR3 DNA is TGTGCTAGCAGCGTAGATGGAGCGGCGTACAATGAGCAGTTCTTC.

In its sample, this clonotype was seen a few times. The V and J genes are TRBV29-1 and TRBJ2-4; D unresolved. The DNA end is more similar to TRBJ2-7, so the J call may be wrong. Germline V gene data show CDR1 as SQVTM and CDR2 as ANQGSEA. CDR3 length: 14 residues. The CDR3 DNA reads TGCAGCGTTGAAGATACCGGCTCCCGCTACGAGCAGTACTTC. Encoded protein: CSVEDTGSRYEQYF.

This chain joins TRBV9 and TRBJ1-1; D uncertain. Germline V gene sequence: CDR1 SGDLS, CDR2 YYNGEE. This CDR3 has 14 residues. The V gene lost 0 bases and the J gene lost 3 bases, with 9 bases spanning the gap. The CDR3 is CASSVGEIDTEAFF. CDR3 nucleotides: TGTGCCAGCAGCGTAGGGGAGATAGACACTGAAGCTTTCTTT.

This clonotype was seen a handful of times. V and J are TRBV12-5 and TRBJ1-2; D is uncertain. The CDR3 is made up of 14 amino acids. The V end was cut by 2 bases, the J end by 3 bases, with 10 bases between. Germline loops: CDR1 LGHNT, CDR2 FRNRAP. In DNA form, the CDR3 reads TGTGCTAGTGGTTTGTCTGGCAGGCACTATGGCTACACCTTC. The encoded protein is CASGLSGRHYGYTF.

This clonotype was detected only a few times. The chain links TRBV12-3 or TRBV12-4 to TRBJ1-5; D gene ambiguous. The CDR3 is 13 residues long. V lost 3 bases to trimming and J lost 7 bases, with 10 bases between them. CDR3 coding DNA: TGTGCCAGCAGTTTTTTCCTGGACCAGCCCCAGCATTTT. It is translated as CASSFFLDQPQHF.

The chain uses TRBV11-2 and TRBJ1-1; D is unresolved. Trimming shortened V by 3 bases and J by 11 bases, and 10 bases separated the two germline ends. The CDR3 consists of 11 residues. Per the germline V gene, CDR1 is SGHAT and CDR2 is FQNNGV. Here the CDR3 DNA reads TGTGCCAGCAGCTTTGGGGAGCGGGCTTTCTTT. It encodes CASSFGERAFF.

This chain uses TRBV10-3 with TRBJ1-1; 7 bases align to TRBD1. Germline CDR1 ENHRY, CDR2 SYGVKD. The CDR3 extends over 15 amino acids. V lost 6 bases to trimming and J lost 1 base; unmatched junction nucleotides: 8. CDR3 protein: CAISDRNRGNTEAFF. The CDR3 region has the DNA TGTGCCATCAGCGATCGTAACAGGGGGAACACTGAAGCTTTCTTT.

This clonotype was seen a few times. The chain combines TRBV12-3 or TRBV12-4 with TRBJ2-1, with D tentatively TRBD2 (6 bases). CDR3 length equals 13 residues. V gave up 8 bases and J gave up 3 bases, with 11 bases separating them. This chain's CDR3 is CASLSGYYNEQFF. Here the CDR3 DNA reads TGTGCCAGCCTGAGCGGGTACTACAATGAGCAGTTCTTC.